The 25 T cell receptor beta chains presented below share a single source sample, sequenced in a study of beta chain features in type 1 diabetes. Study observations and caveats: For Type 1 diabetes patients, all four CD4+ subsets carried TCRB CDR3s that were moderately but significantly shorter.

Every isolated RNA sample was fully reverse transcribed, so sequencing captured expressed TCRB transcripts. Generated by immunoSEQ multiplex PCR, the TCRdb table keeps only in-frame clones and is missing some. The sample gives more than 300,000 clones, around 13% of which show up once; approximately 0.01% is in the top ten. Their antigen targets remain unknown. Sequenced input: naive CD4+ T cells from blood. The source is a woman between 18 and 30 years old with type 1 diabetes.

The chain links TRBV28 to TRBJ2-1, with a tentative D call TRBD2 (6 bases). This CDR3 comprises 13 residues. Germline V gene lookup returns CDR1 MDHEN and CDR2 SYDVKM. The germline V and J ends were trimmed by 5 bases and 6 bases, with 11 bases remaining between them. The CDR3 is CASSLHSGNEQFF. CDR3 DNA sequence: TGTGCCAGCAGTCTCCATAGCGGCAATGAGCAGTTCTTC.

The chain recombines TRBV4-1 with TRBJ2-2; no definite D call. Deletions cut 1 base from V and 0 bases from J, with 6 bases between. Germline CDR1 MGHRA, CDR2 YSYEKL. The CDR3 has 15 residues. CDR3 sequence reads: CASSQGSANTGELFF. The CDR3 DNA sequence: TGCGCCAGCAGCCAAGGATCAGCGAACACCGGGGAGCTGTTTTTT.

The V gene is TRBV10-3, the J gene TRBJ2-6, with TRBD2 matching over 10 bases. Germline lookup yields CDR1 ENHRY and CDR2 SYGVKD. V shed 7 bases and J 0 bases; nucleotides not matched to a gene: 9. There are 18 residues in the CDR3. Here the CDR3 reads CAITSPLAGISGANVLTF. CDR3 sequence (DNA): TGTGCCATCACGAGCCCACTAGCGGGGATCTCTGGGGCCAACGTCCTGACTTTC.

V is TRBV2 and J is TRBJ2-7; 7 bases are shared with TRBD1. J lost 3 bases, V lost 8 bases, and 7 bases had no gene match. CDR3 length: 13 residues. In germline, CDR1 is SNHLY, CDR2 FYNNEI. CDR3 loop: CASRRDSFYEQYF. In nucleotides, the CDR3 is TGTGCCAGCCGCCGGGACAGTTTCTACGAGCAGTACTTC.

The rearrangement uses TRBV4-1 and TRBJ2-5; TRBD2 matches 7 bases. J gave up 4 bases and V 4 bases, and 3 bases lay outside the gene matches. From germline, CDR1 is MGHRA and CDR2 YSYEKL. The length of the CDR3 is 13 residues. CDR3 residues: CASSRTRGETQYF. The CDR3 nucleotides are TGCGCCAGCAGCCGGACTAGGGGAGAGACCCAGTACTTC.

The J gene is TRBJ2-3, the V gene TRBV7-9; D call uncertain. Germline V gives CDR1 SEHNR, CDR2 FQNEAQ (reference sequence). V was shortened by 6 bases and J by 6 bases, with 13 bases between the two germline ends. The CDR3 is 13 residues long. The CDR3 sequence: CASSSPVSDTQYF. The CDR3 DNA sequence: TGTGCCAGCAGTTCCCCAGTATCGGATACGCAGTATTTT.

This clone came up a few times. The rearrangement uses TRBV9 and TRBJ1-2; D possibly corresponds to TRBD1 (6 bases). From germline, CDR1 is SGDLS and CDR2 YYNGEE. V lost 0 bases and J 2 bases, leaving 11 bases between the germline ends. CDR3 length equals 15 residues. The CDR3 region has the DNA TGTGCCAGCAGCGTAGCTGGACAGCCCAACTATGGCTACACCTTC. Translation gives CASSVAGQPNYGYTF.

This clone was recorded once. The rearrangement uses TRBV19 and TRBJ1-1, with 7 bases lining up with TRBD1. Germline assignment: CDR1 LNHDA and CDR2 SQIVND (reference sequence). CDR3 length: 15 amino acids. V lost 8 bases, J lost 0 bases, and 9 bases stayed unmatched. CDR3 protein: CASSDRTGMNTEAFF. The CDR3 nucleotides read TGTGCCAGTTCCGATCGGACAGGAATGAACACTGAAGCTTTCTTT. Full variable domain (outside the CDR3, taken from reference TRBV19 and TRBJ1-1): DGGITQSPKYLFRKEGQNVTLSCEQNLNHDAMYWYRQDPGQGLRLIYYSQIVNDFQKGDIAEGYSVSREKKESFPLTVTSAQKNPTAFYLCASSDRTGMNTEAFFGQGTRLTVV.

This clone was seen a single time. The V and J genes are TRBV9 and TRBJ2-1; 7 bases are a match to TRBD2. The CDR3 spans 15 residues. The germline V gene encodes CDR1 SGDLS and CDR2 YYNGEE. Germline trimming cut 0 bases from V and 10 bases from J; bases unmatched to any gene: 10. CDR3 amino acids: CASSVATSSAGEQFF. CDR3 nucleotide sequence: TGTGCCAGCAGCGTAGCGACTAGCTCGGCGGGCGAGCAGTTCTTC.

There are a few counts of this clone. The chain has TRBV6-1 and TRBJ2-5; TRBD1 agrees at 8 bases. The V gene end was trimmed by 6 bases and the J gene end by 5 bases; junction bases not matched to a gene: 8. The CDR3 loop spans 14 amino acids. Germline V lookup: CDR1 MNHNS, CDR2 SASEGT. The CDR3 is CASRSAGGFETQYF. The CDR3 DNA reads as TGTGCCAGCAGGTCGGCAGGGGGCTTCGAGACCCAGTACTTC.

This clone was seen a few times. V gene TRBV7-8 combines with J gene TRBJ1-5; possible D gene TRBD1, 6 bases. This CDR3 contains 13 residues. The V and J ends lost 3 bases and 7 bases respectively, with 10 bases between them. Looked up from germline, CDR1 is SGHVS and CDR2 is FQNEAQ. The CDR3 here is CASSFRGGQPQHF. CDR3 DNA: TGTGCCAGCAGCTTCCGGGGGGGCCAGCCCCAGCATTTT. Together with reference TRBV7-8 and TRBJ1-5, the CDR3 gives the full variable domain: GAGVSQSPRYKVAKRGQDVALRCDPISGHVSLFWYQQALGQGPEFLTYFQNEAQLDKSGLPSDRFFAERPEGSVSTLKIQRTQQEDSAVYLCASSFRGGQPQHFGDGTRLSIL.

This clone was seen a handful of times. The chain joins TRBV4-2 to TRBJ2-7, with D perhaps matching TRBD1 (5 bases). CDR3 length equals 16 residues. Trimming removed 0 bases from V and 2 bases from J, with 14 bases in between. Germline values: CDR1 LGHNA, CDR2 YNFKEQ. CDR3 amino acids: CASSQEATGLPYEQYF. CDR3 DNA sequence: TGTGCCAGCAGCCAAGAGGCCACAGGCCTCCCCTACGAGCAGTACTTC.

This clone showed up just a few times. V gene TRBV27 combines with J gene TRBJ1-5; 7 bases are shared with TRBD1. V lost 6 bases, J lost 0 bases, and 14 bases stayed unmatched. Germline V gives CDR1 MNHEY, CDR2 SMNVEV (reference sequence). The length of the CDR3 is 18 residues. CDR3 coding DNA: TGTGCCAGCAGATCATTCGGCAGGGGGATACCTAGCAATCAGCCCCAGCATTTT. It specifies CASRSFGRGIPSNQPQHF.

This clone was picked up a small number of times. The rearrangement links TRBV7-9 to TRBJ2-1, with D hard to call. V lost 4 bases and J 0 bases, leaving 7 bases between the germline ends. From germline, CDR1 is SEHNR and CDR2 FQNEAQ (reference sequence). CDR3 length: 14 amino acids. CDR3 region: CASSSLISYNEQFF. Written as DNA, the CDR3 is TGTGCCAGCAGCTCTTTAATCTCCTACAATGAGCAGTTCTTC.

This clone was counted a few times. V usage is TRBV4-3 and J usage is TRBJ2-5; possibly TRBD2 for D (6 bases). The CDR3 runs to 14 residues. With 2 bases removed from V and 2 bases from J, the gap between germline ends came to 9 bases. From germline, CDR1 is LGHNA and CDR2 YSLEER. This chain's CDR3 is CASSQFGLQETQYF. Written as DNA, the CDR3 is TGCGCCAGCAGCCAATTCGGACTACAAGAGACCCAGTACTTC.

This clone was picked up a small number of times. The chain couples TRBV7-8 to TRBJ2-2, with TRBD1 matching over 12 bases. V was pared by 10 bases and J by 6 bases, with 9 bases of the junction left unmatched. This CDR3 comprises 15 residues. Germline V lookup: CDR1 SGHVS, CDR2 FQNEAQ. CDR3 sequence (DNA): TGTGCCACCATCCGGGACAGGGGGCTCGCCGGGGAGCTGTTTTTT. Amino acid sequence: CATIRDRGLAGELFF.

This clone was seen only a few times. The rearrangement joins TRBV7-9 to TRBJ2-1; D is uncertain. The CDR3 is 10 amino acids. From germline, CDR1 is SEHNR and CDR2 FQNEAQ (reference sequence). V lost 2 bases to trimming and J lost 10 bases, with 3 bases between them. The CDR3, as DNA: TGTGCCAGCAGCTTAAGCGAGCAGTTCTTC. This translates into CASSLSEQFF.

The chain joins TRBV7-9 to TRBJ1-5; no reliable D call. The CDR3 loop spans 14 amino acids. The ends were cut back, 1 base at V and 3 bases at J, with 7 bases in the middle. Germline loops: CDR1 SEHNR, CDR2 FQNEAQ (reference sequence). This CDR3 is CASSLDSFNQPQHF. CDR3 in DNA: TGTGCCAGCAGCTTAGACAGTTTCAATCAGCCCCAGCATTTT. Drawing the rest from reference TRBV7-9 and TRBJ1-5, the complete variable domain is DTGVSQNPRHKITKRGQNVTFRCDPISEHNRLYWYRQTLGQGPEFLTYFQNEAQLEKSRLLSDRFSAERPKGSFSTLEIQRTEQGDSAMYLCASSLDSFNQPQHFGDGTRLSIL.

This clone was seen a few times. The chain recombines TRBV2 with TRBJ2-7, with TRBD1 matching 12 bases. Germline V gene data show CDR1 as SNHLY and CDR2 as FYNNEI. V lost 3 bases, J lost 5 bases, and 5 bases stayed unmatched. CDR3 length: 15 amino acids. DNA of the CDR3: TGTGCCAGCAGTGACGTGGGGACAGGGGGCAACGAGCAGTACTTC. Protein: CASSDVGTGGNEQYF.

The chain carries TRBV2 and TRBJ2-3, with D possibly matching TRBD2 (5 bases). V gave up 3 bases and J gave up 6 bases, with 13 bases separating them. CDR3 length: 14 amino acids. The V gene's germline CDR1 is SNHLY and CDR2 FYNNEI. CDR3 loop: CASSDRSGGDTQYF. The CDR3 DNA sequence: TGTGCCAGCAGTGATAGGTCAGGAGGCGATACGCAGTATTTT.

The sample holds a few counts of this clone. This chain links TRBV14 with TRBJ2-5; no clear D gene. This CDR3 contains 14 residues. Trimming removed 1 base at V and 5 bases at J, with 11 bases between. Per germline, CDR1 SGHDN and CDR2 FVKESK. CDR3 coding DNA: TGTGCCAGCAGCCAAGCCGGGTTGGCGGAGACCCAGTACTTC. Translation gives CASSQAGLAETQYF.

This clone was detected a few times. The chain is built from TRBV9 and TRBJ2-1; 11 bases match TRBD2. The V segment lost 4 bases and the J segment 3 bases; nucleotides outside the gene matches: 9. The germline V gene encodes CDR1 SGDLS and CDR2 YYNGEE. There are 17 residues in the CDR3. CDR3 DNA: TGTGCCAGCAGCACCCTTTCGACTAGCGGGATCTACAATGAGCAGTTCTTC. Translation gives CASSTLSTSGIYNEQFF.

A note on this clone: The sample has other DNA sequences that encode this CDR3 too. The V and J genes are TRBV21-1 and TRBJ1-6; the table's D call, TRBD1, has no DNA check behind it. TRBV21-1 is a known pseudogene. This CDR3 comprises 15 residues. CDR3 DNA: TGTGCCAGCAGCAAGGGGGACAGGGGCAATTCACCCCTCCACTTT. Protein: CASSKGDRGNSPLHF.

In this sample, this clone turned up a few times. The chain employs TRBV6-6 and TRBJ1-1, with 7 bases lining up with TRBD1. The germline V gene has CDR1 MNHNY and CDR2 SVGAGI (reference sequence). Trimming at V came to 6 bases and at J to 4 bases, leaving 8 bases not matched to a gene. The CDR3 has 14 amino acids. The CDR3 DNA is TGTGCCAGCAGCCAGGACAGGATCGTCACTGAAGCTTTCTTT. This sequence encodes CASSQDRIVTEAFF.

This sequence joins TRBV19 and TRBJ2-1, with D possibly matching TRBD2 (5 bases). V lost 0 bases and J lost 12, with 9 bases in between. The CDR3 extends over 12 amino acids. Looked up from germline, CDR1 is LNHDA and CDR2 is SQIVND (reference sequence). The CDR3 region is CASSIESGRQFF. For the CDR3, the DNA is TGTGCCAGTAGTATAGAGTCGGGAAGGCAGTTCTTC.